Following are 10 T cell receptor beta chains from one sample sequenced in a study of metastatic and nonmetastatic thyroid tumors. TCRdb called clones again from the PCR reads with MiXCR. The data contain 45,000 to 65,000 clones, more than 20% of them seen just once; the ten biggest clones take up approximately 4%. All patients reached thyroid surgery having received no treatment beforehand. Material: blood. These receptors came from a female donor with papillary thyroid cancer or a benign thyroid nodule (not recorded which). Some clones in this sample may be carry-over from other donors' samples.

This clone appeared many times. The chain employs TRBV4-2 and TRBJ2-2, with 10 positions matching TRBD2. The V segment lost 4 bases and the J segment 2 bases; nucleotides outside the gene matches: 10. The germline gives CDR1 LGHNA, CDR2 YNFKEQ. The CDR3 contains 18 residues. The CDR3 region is CASSRGLAELSNTGELFF. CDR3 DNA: TGTGCCAGCAGCCGAGGACTAGCGGAGCTTTCCAACACCGGGGAGCTGTTTTTT.

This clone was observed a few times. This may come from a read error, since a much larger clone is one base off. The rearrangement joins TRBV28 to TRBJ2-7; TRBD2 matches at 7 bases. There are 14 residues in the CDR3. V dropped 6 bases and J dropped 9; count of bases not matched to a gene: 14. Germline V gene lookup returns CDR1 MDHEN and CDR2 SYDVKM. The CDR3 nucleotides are TGTGCCAGCAGGCCGTGGGGGGGTGGGGGTTGGCAGTACTTC. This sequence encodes CASRPWGGGGWQYF. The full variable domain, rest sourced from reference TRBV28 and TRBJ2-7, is DVKVTQSSRYLVKRTGEKVFLECVQDMDHENMFWYRQDPGLGLRLIYFSYDVKMKEKGDIPEGYSVSREKKERFSLILESASTNQTSMYLCASRPWGGGGWQYFGPGTRLTVT.

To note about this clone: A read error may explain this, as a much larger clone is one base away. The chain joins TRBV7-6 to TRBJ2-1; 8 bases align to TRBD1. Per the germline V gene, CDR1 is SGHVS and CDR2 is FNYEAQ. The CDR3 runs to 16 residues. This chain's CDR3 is CAGSPGGRQSYNEQFF. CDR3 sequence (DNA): TGTGCCGGCAGCCCAGGGGGCAGACAATCTTACAATGAGCAGTTCTTC.

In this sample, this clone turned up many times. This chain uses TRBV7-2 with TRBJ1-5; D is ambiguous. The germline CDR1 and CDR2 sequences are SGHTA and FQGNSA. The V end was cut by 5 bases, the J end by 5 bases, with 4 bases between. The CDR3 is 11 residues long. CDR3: CASSPHQPQHF. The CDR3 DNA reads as TGTGCCAGCAGCCCTCATCAGCCCCAGCATTTT.

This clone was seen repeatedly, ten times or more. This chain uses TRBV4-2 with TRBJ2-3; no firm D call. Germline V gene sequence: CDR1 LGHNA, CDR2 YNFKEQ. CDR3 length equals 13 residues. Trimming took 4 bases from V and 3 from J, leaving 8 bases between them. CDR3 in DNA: TGTGCCAGCAGCCCCCTCGCGACAGATACGCAGTATTTT. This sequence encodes CASSPLATDTQYF.

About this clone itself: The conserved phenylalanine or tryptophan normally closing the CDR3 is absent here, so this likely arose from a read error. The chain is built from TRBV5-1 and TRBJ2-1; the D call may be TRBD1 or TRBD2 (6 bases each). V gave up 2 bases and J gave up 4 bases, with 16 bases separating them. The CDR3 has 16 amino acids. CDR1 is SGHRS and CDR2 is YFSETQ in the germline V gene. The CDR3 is CASSFLGGMWYNEQFL. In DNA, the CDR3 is TGCGCCAGCAGCTTCCTAGGGGGGATGTGGTACAATGAGCAGTTCTTG.

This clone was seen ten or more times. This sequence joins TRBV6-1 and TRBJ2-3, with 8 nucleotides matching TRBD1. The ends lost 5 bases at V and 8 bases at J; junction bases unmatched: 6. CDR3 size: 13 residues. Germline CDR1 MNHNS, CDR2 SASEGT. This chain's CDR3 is CASSFDRGSTQYF. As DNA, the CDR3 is TGTGCCAGCAGTTTCGACAGGGGCAGTACGCAGTATTTT.

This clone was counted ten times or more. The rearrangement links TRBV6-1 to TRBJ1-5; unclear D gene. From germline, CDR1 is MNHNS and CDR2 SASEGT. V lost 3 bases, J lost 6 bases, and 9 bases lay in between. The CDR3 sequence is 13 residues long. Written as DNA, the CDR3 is TGTGCCAGCAGTGAGAGTGATCTTCAGCCCCAGCATTTT. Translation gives CASSESDLQPQHF.

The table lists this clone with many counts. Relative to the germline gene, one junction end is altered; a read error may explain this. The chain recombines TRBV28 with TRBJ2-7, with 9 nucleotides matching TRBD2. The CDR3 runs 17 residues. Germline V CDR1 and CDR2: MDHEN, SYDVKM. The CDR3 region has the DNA TGTGTCAGCAGTCCTAGCGGGACCTCCGCGGGGGATCACGAGCAGTACTTC. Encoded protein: CVSSPSGTSAGDHEQYF.

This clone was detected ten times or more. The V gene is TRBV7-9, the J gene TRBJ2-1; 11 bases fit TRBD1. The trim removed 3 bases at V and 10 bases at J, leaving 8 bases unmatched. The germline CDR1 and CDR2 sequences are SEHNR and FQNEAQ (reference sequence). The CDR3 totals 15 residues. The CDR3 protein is CASSLPDRGRVEQFF. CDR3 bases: TGTGCCAGCAGCTTGCCGGACAGGGGGCGGGTCGAGCAGTTCTTC.